Listed below are T cell receptor beta chains from one sample, sequenced in a study of metastatic and nonmetastatic thyroid tumors. TCRdb re-called clones via MiXCR from the PCR reads. The sample has 18,000 or so clones, 34% seen once. The source material was tumor tissue. The receptors stem from a female donor with papillary thyroid cancer or a benign thyroid nodule (not recorded which). Some clones in this sample may be carry-over from other donors' samples. The CDR3 runs from the conserved cysteine through the conserved F or W. D genes are given only for firm matches. Rows give clone size only sometimes, using once, few, many, or a class for an expanded clone.

CDR3 length | J gene | V gene | clone size | D gene | CDR3 protein | CDR3 DNA
13 | TRBJ2-7 | TRBV6-1 | NA | NA | CASSRGTAYEQYF | TGTGCCAGCAGTAGAGGGACGGCCTACGAGCAGTACTTC
10 | TRBJ2-7 | TRBV12-3/TRBV12-4 | NA | NA | CASSGDEQYF | TGTGCCAGCAGCGGGGACGAGCAGTACTTC
12 | TRBJ1-1 | TRBV30 | NA | NA | CAWSPGGTEAFF | TGTGCCTGGAGCCCCGGGGGCACTGAAGCTTTCTTT
16 | TRBJ2-2 | TRBV6-2/TRBV6-3 | few | NA | CASSYTGGASTGELFF | TGTGCCAGCAGTTACACTGGGGGCGCGTCCACCGGCGAGCTGTTTTTT
14 | TRBJ2-3 | TRBV30 | NA | TRBD2 | CAWRTSGSTDTQYF | TGTGCCTGGAGAACTAGCGGAAGCACAGATACGCAGTATTTT
14 | TRBJ2-3 | TRBV2 | many | NA | CASGGAIQGDTQYF | TGTGCCAGCGGGGGGGCCATCCAGGGGGATACGCAGTATTTT
15 | TRBJ2-1 | TRBV27 | NA | NA | CASSQLASVKNEQFF | TGTGCCAGCAGTCAGCTAGCTAGCGTGAAGAATGAGCAGTTCTTC
14 | TRBJ2-5 | TRBV19 | medium-sized | NA | CASSPGAGWETQYF | TGTGCCAGTAGTCCAGGGGCAGGTTGGGAGACCCAGTACTTC
15 | TRBJ1-1 | TRBV27 | few | NA | CASSLRGTLNTEAFF | TGTGCCAGCAGTTTAAGGGGAACCTTGAACACTGAAGCTTTCTTT
16 | TRBJ2-2 | TRBV28 | NA | TRBD1 | CASSSTLTGWTGELFF | TGTGCCAGCAGTTCCACCTTGACAGGGTGGACCGGGGAGCTGTTTTTT
16 | TRBJ1-2 | TRBV9 | NA | NA | CASSAAPGYTNYGYTF | TGTGCCAGCAGCGCGGCCCCGGGGTATACTAACTATGGCTACACCTTC
18 | TRBJ2-7 | TRBV11-2 | NA | TRBD2 | CASSQVGSGRFTYYEQYF | TGTGCCAGCAGCCAGGTCGGTAGCGGGAGGTTCACCTACTACGAGCAGTACTTC
18 | TRBJ2-3 | TRBV27 | NA | TRBD2 | CASSLIGGGGGKTDTQYF | TGTGCCAGCAGTCTGATCGGCGGGGGAGGTGGAAAAACAGATACGCAGTATTTT
15 | TRBJ2-7 | TRBV3-1 | NA | NA | CASSQALQGIVKQYF | TGTGCCAGCAGCCAAGCGCTTCAGGGGATTGTGAAGCAGTACTTC
18 | TRBJ2-7 | TRBV28 | NA | NA | CASSYPPTVSEHFYEQYF | TGTGCCAGCAGTTACCCCCCCACAGTCTCAGAACATTTCTACGAGCAGTACTTC
17 | TRBJ1-5 | TRBV6-1 | NA | TRBD1 | CASSPTPGQRSNQPQHF | TGTGCCAGCAGCCCAACACCGGGACAGAGAAGCAATCAGCCCCAGCATTTT
18 | TRBJ2-5 | TRBV7-2 | many | TRBD2 | CASSRGTSGRSRGETQYF | TGTGCCAGCAGCAGAGGGACTAGCGGGAGAAGTCGCGGGGAGACCCAGTACTTC